These T cell receptor beta chains were read from a single sample in a study of vaccination and CD4 T cells after COVID-19. TCRdb called the PCR reads again in MiXCR, with one record for every CDR3 protein. The data hold 15,000 to 25,000 distinct CDR3 sequences, with around half observed a single time. No antigen has been assigned to these receptors. Material: CD4+ T cells from blood, cultured in vitro, obtained before SARS-CoV-2 vaccination. The origin of the receptors is a human donor who had recovered from COVID-19. Each CDR3 is given with its conserved first and last residue. D genes are given only for firm matches. A row's size may be missing; if present it is once, few, many or a size class.

few | TRBJ1-3 | TRBV15 | . | CATSRDRVPGNTIYF | TGTGCCACCAGCAGAGACAGGGTGCCTGGAAACACCATATATTTT
. | TRBJ2-3 | TRBV20-1 | . | CSAKGVPSSTDTQYF | TGCAGTGCTAAAGGGGTCCCTTCTAGCACAGATACGCAGTATTTT
few | TRBJ1-5 | TRBV20-1 | TRBD1 | CSARVSTGGNQPQHF | TGCAGTGCTAGGGTTTCTACAGGGGGAAATCAGCCCCAGCATTTT
few | TRBJ1-1 | TRBV21-1 | . | CASSKTGGLRNTEAFF | TGTGCCAGCAGCAAAACCGGGGGGCTGAGGAACACTGAAGCTTTCTTT
. | TRBJ2-7 | TRBV2 | TRBD1 | CASSSQGFSYEQYF | TGTGCCAGCAGCTCACAGGGGTTCTCCTACGAGCAGTACTTC
. | TRBJ1-1 | TRBV20-1 | . | CSARDHPSNTEAFF | TGCAGTGCTAGAGATCACCCATCGAACACTGAAGCTTTCTTT
. | TRBJ2-2 | TRBV7-9 | TRBD2 | CASSHLLAGVNTGELFF | TGTGCCAGCAGCCACCTGCTAGCGGGAGTGAACACCGGGGAGCTGTTTTTT
. | TRBJ2-7 | TRBV4-1 | . | CASSQDPSGRRYF | TGCGCCAGCAGCCAAGACCCTTCGGGACGCCGGTACTTC
once | TRBJ1-1 | TRBV6-1 | TRBD1 | CASTTTMGTGGEAFF | TGTGCCAGCACCACCACAATGGGGACAGGGGGTGAAGCTTTCTTT
. | TRBJ2-3 | TRBV5-4 | TRBD1 | CASSLGQGDTQYF | TGTGCCAGCAGCTTGGGACAGGGAGATACGCAGTATTTT